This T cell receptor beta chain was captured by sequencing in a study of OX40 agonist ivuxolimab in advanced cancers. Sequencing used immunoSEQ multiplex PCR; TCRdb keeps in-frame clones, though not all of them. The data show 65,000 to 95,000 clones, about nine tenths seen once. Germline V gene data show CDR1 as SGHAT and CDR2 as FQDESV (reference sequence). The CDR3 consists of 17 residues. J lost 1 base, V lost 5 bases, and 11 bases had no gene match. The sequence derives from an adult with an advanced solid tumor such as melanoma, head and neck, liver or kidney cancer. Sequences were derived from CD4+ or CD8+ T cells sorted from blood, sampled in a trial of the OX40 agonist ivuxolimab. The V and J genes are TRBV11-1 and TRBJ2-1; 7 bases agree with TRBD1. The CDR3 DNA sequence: TGTGCCAGCAGCCCCACAGGACAGGCGGAATCCTACAATGAGCAGTTCTTC. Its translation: CASSPTGQAESYNEQFF.